One and the same sample provided the 22 T cell receptor beta chains below, sequenced in a study of blood T cell repertoires in COVID-19 (dated by TCRdb to between 2020 and 2021). The method behind the library was the immunoSEQ multiplex PCR assay. The clones in this table, taken by TCRdb from immuneACCESS, are in-frame only. Not every clone is retained; where verified, under half of the shortfall comes from an unresolved V gene, and the cause of the rest is unknown. The sample yields fewer than 200,000 clones; around 86% were counted once. The ten largest clones take up approximately 8% of the sample. What was sequenced was peripheral blood. The receptors come from a woman in her sixties or seventies with COVID-19, enrolled during active disease.

This sequence joins TRBV5-8 and TRBJ2-1; 7 nucleotides match TRBD1. CDR1 SGHTS and CDR2 YDEGEE come from the germline V gene. Trimming cost V 6 bases and J 4 bases; bases outside gene matches: 10. The CDR3 consists of 15 residues. CDR3 residues: CASILPGQSYNEQFF. The DNA for the CDR3 is TGTGCCAGCATCCTTCCGGGACAGAGTTACAATGAGCAGTTCTTC.

This chain uses TRBV5-1 with TRBJ1-6; possibly TRBD1 for D (5 bases). The CDR3 loop spans 14 amino acids. Trimming took 5 bases from V and 4 from J, leaving 10 bases between them. Germline CDR1 reads SGHRS; CDR2 reads YFSETQ. CDR3 sequence (DNA): TGCGCCAGCAGGACACAGGCTTATAATTCACCCCTCCACTTT. It specifies CASRTQAYNSPLHF.

The chain links TRBV19 to TRBJ2-7; 8 bases are a match to TRBD2. V trimming: 5 bases; J trimming: 5 bases; junction bases outside the gene matches: 11. The length of the CDR3 is 15 residues. Germline CDR1 reads LNHDA; CDR2 reads SQIVND (reference sequence). CDR3 DNA sequence: TGTGCCAGTAGTGATCAACCGGGAGGGCCGAACGAGCAGTACTTC. Protein: CASSDQPGGPNEQYF.

Only a few counts were recorded for this clone. The CDR3 sequence is CASSPPKGLLGQYF. The CDR3 DNA follows: TGTGCCAGCTCACCACCGAAGGGACTCTTAGGGCAGTATTTT. The gene calls are TRBV18 and TRBJ2-3; perhaps TRBD2 as D (6 bases). The CDR3 contains 14 residues. V dropped 0 bases and J dropped 11 bases, with 15 bases sitting between them. The germline CDR1 and CDR2 sequences are KGHSH and LQKENI.

The genes are TRBV11-2 and TRBJ1-2, with D unclear. Germline values: CDR1 SGHAT, CDR2 FQNNGV. This CDR3 spans 13 amino acids. The V end was cut by 0 bases, the J end by 0 bases, with 2 bases between. For the CDR3, the DNA is TGTGCCAGCAGCTTAGACACTAACTATGGCTACACCTTC. Encoded protein: CASSLDTNYGYTF. Full variable domain (rest looked up from reference TRBV11-2 and TRBJ1-2): EAGVAQSPRYKIIEKRQSVAFWCNPISGHATLYWYQQILGQGPKLLIQFQNNGVVDDSQLPKDRFSAERLKGVDSTLKIQPAKLEDSAVYLCASSLDTNYGYTFGSGTRLTVV.

This clone was detected only once. The chain is built from TRBV28 and TRBJ1-2; TRBD1 is a possible D gene (5 bases). Germline CDR1 MDHEN, CDR2 SYDVKM. V shed 9 bases and J shed 4 bases, with 30 bases lying between them. The CDR3 runs to 18 residues. CDR3 nucleotides: TGTGCCAGTTTTCCCTCTCCAACAGGAACCCCTCGCCTCTATGGCTACACCTTC. Amino acids: CASFPSPTGTPRLYGYTF.

The genes are TRBV7-6 and TRBJ2-5; possibly TRBD1 for D (6 bases). The CDR3 runs 15 residues. CDR1 SGHVS and CDR2 FNYEAQ come from the germline V gene. Trimming removed 4 bases at V and 0 bases at J, with 12 bases between. The CDR3, as DNA: TGTGCCAGCAGCTCCCAGGGGAAGTACCAAGAGACCCAGTACTTC. This codes for CASSSQGKYQETQYF.

The rearrangement joins TRBV7-9 to TRBJ2-1, with D tentatively TRBD1 (5 bases). V lost 3 bases and J 9 bases, leaving 15 bases between the germline ends. The CDR3 has 14 residues. Germline CDR1 SEHNR, CDR2 FQNEAQ (reference sequence). This CDR3 reads CASSLGNTGGEQFF. As DNA, the CDR3 is TGTGCCAGCAGCTTGGGGAATACAGGCGGTGAGCAGTTCTTC.

The chain joins TRBV6-4 to TRBJ2-2, with TRBD1 as a possible D gene (6 bases). The germline V gene encodes CDR1 MRHNA and CDR2 SNTAGT. The V end lost 6 bases, the J end lost 5 bases, and 16 bases lay between the germline ends. CDR3 length equals 15 residues. CDR3 sequence reads: CASSVGAFQTGELFF. The CDR3 coding sequence is TGTGCCAGCAGCGTGGGGGCGTTTCAAACCGGGGAGCTGTTTTTT.

A few counts support this clone. The V gene is TRBV15, the J gene TRBJ2-2; the match to TRBD1 covers 8 bases. V was clipped by 6 bases and J by 4 bases; unmatched bases: 4. The CDR3 runs to 14 residues. Germline V gives CDR1 LNHNV, CDR2 YYDKDF (reference sequence). This CDR3 reads CATSTGGSTGELFF. The DNA for the CDR3 is TGTGCCACCAGTACAGGGGGGTCCACCGGGGAGCTGTTTTTT.

This clone occurred a few times. Here the CDR3 reads CASSVVGGRGKGTDTQYF. The CDR3 DNA follows: TGTGCCAGCAGCGTGGTGGGCGGGAGGGGAAAGGGCACAGATACGCAGTATTTT. J is TRBJ2-3 and V is TRBV5-4, with 9 bases that match TRBD2. Germline CDR1 reads SGHNT; CDR2 reads YYREEE (reference sequence). This CDR3 has 18 amino acids. V trimming: 4 bases; J trimming: 1 base; junction bases outside the gene matches: 13.

This chain joins TRBV7-2 and TRBJ2-3; D may be TRBD1 (6 bases). The CDR3 covers 15 residues. Trimming left V 1 base short and J 1 base short, with 9 bases between. CDR1 SGHTA and CDR2 FQGNSA come from the germline V gene. DNA of the CDR3: TGTGCCAGCAGCTTAGACAGGGCAGGCACAGATACGCAGTATTTT. It specifies CASSLDRAGTDTQYF.

The chain joins TRBV9 to TRBJ1-4; D is perhaps TRBD1 (5 bases). CDR1 and CDR2 (germline): SGDLS, YYNGEE. The CDR3 length is 15 residues. V lost 0 bases and J lost 0, with 6 bases in between. Written as DNA, the CDR3 is TGTGCCAGCAGCGTAGAGACAGCAACTAATGAAAAACTGTTTTTT. This codes for CASSVETATNEKLFF. The whole variable domain, remainder taken from reference TRBV9 and TRBJ1-4, is DSGVTQTPKHLITATGQRVTLRCSPRSGDLSVYWYQQSLDQGLQFLIQYYNGEERAKGNILERFSAQQFPDLHSELNLSSLELGDSALYFCASSVETATNEKLFFGSGTQLSVL.

The sample holds a few counts of this clone. The chain combines TRBV4-1 with TRBJ2-6, with a tentative D call TRBD1 (5 bases). Per germline, CDR1 MGHRA and CDR2 YSYEKL. This CDR3 is 18 amino acids long. The V end was cut by 0 bases, the J end by 1 base, with 13 bases between. The CDR3 nucleotides are TGCGCCAGCAGCCAAGACTCAGGGTTCTTTTCTGGGGCCAACGTCCTGACTTTC. Amino acid sequence: CASSQDSGFFSGANVLTF.

This clone turned up a few times. This sequence joins TRBV18 and TRBJ2-2; D is undetermined. The CDR3 spans 16 residues. Trimming took off 4 bases at V and 6 bases at J, with 18 bases between the two ends. Germline V CDR1 and CDR2: KGHSH, LQKENI. The CDR3 DNA follows: TGTGCCAGCTCACTTGACATGTTAAAAGCCCCCGGGGAGCTGTTTTTT. Protein sequence: CASSLDMLKAPGELFF.

V and J are TRBV5-1 and TRBJ1-1, with a weak D call TRBD1 (6 bases). Germline V gene sequence: CDR1 SGHRS, CDR2 YFSETQ. The CDR3 extends over 15 amino acids. V was shortened by 0 bases and J by 5 bases, with 14 bases between the two germline ends. The CDR3 nucleotides are TGCGCCAGCAGCTTGGTGGGCAGGGGCCAGACTGAAGCTTTCTTT. Residues: CASSLVGRGQTEAFF. The full variable domain, completed using reference TRBV5-1 and TRBJ1-1, is KAGVTQTPRYLIKTRGQQVTLSCSPISGHRSVSWYQQTPGQGLQFLFEYFSETQRNKGNFPGRFSGRQFSNSRSEMNVSTLELGDSALYLCASSLVGRGQTEAFFGQGTRLTVV.

V is TRBV7-2 and J is TRBJ1-1; 9 nucleotides align to TRBD1. CDR1 is SGHTA and CDR2 is FQGNSA in the germline V gene. J was trimmed by 5 bases and V by 5 bases; bases with no gene match: 3. The CDR3 loop spans 13 amino acids. The CDR3 DNA is TGTGCCAGCAGCGAGGACAGGGGTACTGAAGCTTTCTTT. This translates into CASSEDRGTEAFF. Looking up the rest from reference TRBV7-2 and TRBJ1-1 gives the full variable domain: GAGVSQSPSNKVTEKGKDVELRCDPISGHTALYWYRQSLGQGLEFLIYFQGNSAPDKSGLPSDRFSAERTGGSVSTLTIQRTQQEDSAVYLCASSEDRGTEAFFGQGTRLTVV.

This clone was counted a few times. The rearrangement uses TRBV7-2 and TRBJ2-1; 7 nucleotides agree with TRBD1. V shed 2 bases and J 4 bases; nucleotides not matched to a gene: 5. The CDR3 spans 15 residues. From germline, CDR1 is SGHTA and CDR2 FQGNSA. Written as DNA, the CDR3 is TGTGCCAGCAGCTTATTGGGGACAGAGTACAATGAGCAGTTCTTC. As protein: CASSLLGTEYNEQFF.

The J gene is TRBJ1-1, the V gene TRBV3-1 (or the pseudogene TRBV3-2), with no clear D. V lost 3 bases and J 4 bases, leaving 12 bases between the germline ends. The CDR3 sequence is 14 residues long. CDR1 is LGHDT and CDR2 is YNNKEL in the germline V gene (reference sequence). The CDR3, as DNA: TGTGCCAGCAGCCATGCCAAGGGAGGCACTGAAGCTTTCTTT. Its protein is CASSHAKGGTEAFF.

This chain joins TRBV19 and TRBJ1-5; a possible D gene is TRBD1 (6 bases). V was clipped by 2 bases and J by 5 bases, with 13 bases between them. This CDR3 comprises 15 residues. The germline V gene encodes CDR1 LNHDA and CDR2 SQIVND (reference sequence). The DNA for the CDR3 is TGTGCCAGTAGTATAAACGGACAGCCTTATCAGCCCCAGCATTTT. Amino acids: CASSINGQPYQPQHF.

The chain has TRBV18 and TRBJ2-5; 7 bases fit TRBD1. The CDR3 totals 14 residues. V shed 6 bases, J shed 0 bases, and the junction held 4 bases outside the gene matches. Per the germline V gene, CDR1 is KGHSH and CDR2 is LQKENI. CDR3 coding DNA: TGTGCCAGCTCGCCGGACAGGAACCAAGAGACCCAGTACTTC. Protein: CASSPDRNQETQYF.

The V gene is TRBV2, the J gene TRBJ2-1; 12 bases fit TRBD2. Germline CDR1 reads SNHLY; CDR2 reads FYNNEI. Trimming cost V 7 bases and J 0 bases; bases outside gene matches: 7. The CDR3 is made up of 17 amino acids. CDR3 sequence: CASIKETSGSSYNEQFF. CDR3 DNA: TGTGCCAGCATCAAGGAGACTAGCGGGAGCTCCTACAATGAGCAGTTCTTC.